This T cell receptor beta chain was identified during a study of blood T cell repertoires in COVID-19. Looking at the study overall: The study drew acute and convalescent COVID-19 samples from the United States, Italy and Spain. T cells, B-cell-depleted T cells, or PBMCs provided the cDNA or gDNA that served as material.

Trimming removed 4 bases from V and 7 bases from J; junction bases left unmatched: 16. Germline CDR1 LGHDT, CDR2 YNNKEL (reference sequence). This CDR3 has 18 amino acids. Sequencing used immunoSEQ multiplex PCR; TCRdb keeps in-frame clones, though not all of them. The sample contains about 290,000 clones, 85% of which appear only once. The rearrangement joins TRBV3-1 (or the pseudogene TRBV3-2) to TRBJ2-3; the match to TRBD2 covers 11 bases. This clonotype was obtained from a woman aged 45-65 years with active or convalescent COVID-19. The sequencing input was peripheral blood. CDR3 DNA: TGTGCCAGCAGCCCTTTAATAGCGGGAGGGCCGGATATCCATACGCAGTATTTT. Translation gives CASSPLIAGGPDIHTQYF.